The clone carrying this T cell receptor beta chain was recorded a few times. What it binds is unknown. The germline gives CDR1 DFQATT, CDR2 SNEGSKA (reference sequence). V lost 0 bases and J 0 bases, leaving 11 bases between the germline ends. The CDR3 is 15 amino acids. The record originates from a study of post-analysis software for immune sequencing data. Study conclusions and caveats: Samples from one preparation batch, clustered by F measure, grouped strongly together. Among four or five TRBV segments more frequent in patients than controls were TRBV5-6, TRBV5-1 and TRBV20-1. Significantly lower normalized Chao1 diversity was found in patients with multiple sclerosis relative to controls.

Prepared libraries of TCR beta cDNA carried unique molecular identifiers. It was from roughly 1 to 10 million T cells that some 500,000 cDNA molecules came. TCRdb processed the PCR reads anew with MiXCR; each CDR3 protein has one entry. The sample carries roughly 730,000 distinct CDR3 sequences, roughly 27% recorded once. This TCR derives from a girl aged 10 to 17 with multiple sclerosis. Sequenced: blood. The rearrangement uses TRBV20-1 and TRBJ1-1; D remains unclear. In nucleotides, the CDR3 is TGCAGTGCTAGAGATGTCAGGCAGGTGAACACTGAAGCTTTCTTT. Protein sequence: CSARDVRQVNTEAFF.